This TCR beta chain was observed in a study of cytomegalovirus exposure and HLA in healthy donors. Study-wide context: Researchers found that approximately 80% of 350 to 500 genotyped donors fell within the Caucasian-associated ancestry cluster. General observations from the study: The study designated 150 to 200 TCR beta chains cytomegalovirus-associated. CMV serostatus was the only immune exposure information that was available.

Comment on this clone: Its antigen is as yet unknown.

A multiplex PCR was run with 60 Vbeta primers and 13 Jbeta primers. Produced via immunoSEQ multiplex PCR; TCRdb's table is partial and in-frame only. Here the sample spans 130,000 or so clones, about 70% being singletons. This CDR3 region has 13 residues. The V end was cut by 9 bases, the J end by 4 bases, with 15 bases between. CDR1 is LNHDA, CDR2 SQIVND, per germline (reference sequence). The sample was PBMCs. The chain joins TRBV19 to TRBJ1-2; TRBD1 is a possible D gene (6 bases). The receptor's source is a woman in her 40s in good health and CMV-seropositive. Here the CDR3 reads CASRGQGSYGYTF. CDR3 nucleotides: TGTGCCAGCAGGGGCCAGGGAAGCTATGGCTACACCTTC.